The 28 T cell receptor beta chains below come from one sample, sequenced in a study of OX40 agonist ivuxolimab in advanced cancers. TCRdb keeps only in-frame clones here, not all; method: immunoSEQ multiplex PCR. Among fewer than 75,000 clones listed, roughly 89% were seen once. The sequencing here drew on CD4+ or CD8+ T cells sorted from blood, taken in a trial of the OX40 agonist ivuxolimab. These receptors originate from an adult with an advanced solid tumor such as melanoma, head and neck, liver or kidney cancer.

The J gene is TRBJ2-5, the V gene TRBV6-1; TRBD1 is a possible D gene (5 bases). Germline V gene sequence: CDR1 MNHNS, CDR2 SASEGT. The CDR3 contains 14 residues. The germline V and J ends were trimmed by 10 bases and 5 bases, with 20 bases remaining between them. The CDR3 nucleotides are TGTGCCACCCTTAAAAGGGGATCCGGGGAGACCCAGTACTTC. This codes for CATLKRGSGETQYF.

This rearrangement joins TRBV2 to TRBJ1-5; D gene ambiguous. The germline V gene has CDR1 SNHLY and CDR2 FYNNEI. This CDR3 region has 14 residues. V was cut by 6 bases and J by 0 bases, with 9 bases left in between. The CDR3 is CASSGPISNQPQHF. The CDR3 DNA reads as TGTGCCAGCAGCGGACCGATTAGCAATCAGCCCCAGCATTTT.

V is TRBV9 and J is TRBJ2-6; 7 bases line up with TRBD1. In germline, CDR1 is SGDLS, CDR2 YYNGEE. The CDR3 length is 15 residues. The trim removed 4 bases at V and 4 bases at J, leaving 5 bases unmatched. DNA of the CDR3: TGTGCCAGCAGCAAGGGACAGACAGGGGCCAACGTCCTGACTTTC. The encoded protein is CASSKGQTGANVLTF.

The V call is TRBV13, the J call TRBJ2-4; 7 bases align to TRBD2. Looked up from germline, CDR1 is PRHDT and CDR2 is FYEKMQ (reference sequence). Unmatched junction bases numbered 15, after V lost 4 bases and J lost 0 bases. This CDR3 comprises 19 residues. The CDR3 DNA reads TGTGCCAGCAGCTGGAAGACTAGCTCCCTTCATATAGCCAAAAACATTCAGTACTTC. Its protein product is CASSWKTSSLHIAKNIQYF.

The chain is built from TRBV27 and TRBJ2-5, with a possible D match to TRBD1 (5 bases). From germline, CDR1 is MNHEY and CDR2 SMNVEV (reference sequence). Trimming left V 2 bases short and J 5 bases short, with 6 bases between. This CDR3 comprises 12 residues. The CDR3, as DNA: TGTGCCAGCAGTTTAAAGGGGGAGACCCAGTACTTC. It translates to CASSLKGETQYF.

The chain uses TRBV6-5 and TRBJ2-3; D possibly matches TRBD1 or TRBD2 (5 bases each). The V end lost 2 bases, the J end lost 1 base, and 13 bases lay between the germline ends. In germline, CDR1 is MNHEY, CDR2 SVGAGI. The CDR3 is 16 amino acids. The chain's CDR3 is CASSYDRGAGTDTQYF. The CDR3 nucleotides are TGTGCCAGCAGTTACGATAGAGGGGCGGGCACAGATACGCAGTATTTT.

The rearrangement links TRBV19 to TRBJ2-3, with D possibly matching TRBD2 (6 bases). Trimming removed 0 bases from V and 2 bases from J, with 15 bases in between. This CDR3 is built from 17 residues. Germline V gene sequence: CDR1 LNHDA, CDR2 SQIVND (reference sequence). Here the CDR3 reads CASSIDLGGSSTDTQYF. The CDR3 DNA follows: TGTGCCAGTAGTATAGACTTGGGAGGTTCCTCCACAGATACGCAGTATTTT.

The CDR3, as DNA: TGTGCCAGCAGCCCGTTTGAACCGGCCGCCGGCTACACCTTC. Translated, it gives CASSPFEPAAGYTF. This chain uses TRBV5-4 with TRBJ1-2; D ambiguous. Germline-derived CDR1 and CDR2 are SGHNT and YYREEE (reference sequence). The germline V and J ends were trimmed by 4 bases and 8 bases, with 18 bases remaining between them. The CDR3 consists of 14 residues.

The V gene is TRBV28, the J gene TRBJ2-4; D ambiguous. Germline CDR1 and CDR2: MDHEN and SYDVKM. With 8 bases removed from V and 7 bases from J, the gap between germline ends came to 18 bases. The CDR3 length is 14 residues. CDR3 loop: CASSSPGFINIQYF. The DNA of the CDR3 is TGTGCCAGCTCTTCCCCAGGTTTTATTAACATTCAGTACTTC.

The chain combines TRBV5-1 with TRBJ2-7, with a weak D call TRBD2 (6 bases). Trimming took 5 bases from V and 3 from J, leaving 12 bases between them. Per the germline V gene, CDR1 is SGHRS and CDR2 is YFSETQ. CDR3 length: 13 amino acids. DNA of the CDR3: TGCGCCAGCAGGGACTATCTGAACTACGAGCAGTACTTC. Protein sequence: CASRDYLNYEQYF.

CDR3 protein: CASSLGQYTDTQYF. CDR3 bases: TGCGCCAGCAGCTTGGGACAGTACACAGATACGCAGTATTTT. This rearrangement joins TRBV5-1 to TRBJ2-3; tentatively, D is TRBD1 (5 bases). In germline, CDR1 is SGHRS, CDR2 YFSETQ. CDR3 length equals 14 residues. V lost 0 bases to trimming and J lost 2 bases, with 7 bases between them.

This rearrangement joins TRBV14 to TRBJ1-4, with D hard to call. Germline V lookup: CDR1 SGHDN, CDR2 FVKESK. This CDR3 has 14 residues. V lost 4 bases, J lost 2 bases, and 8 bases lay in between. The DNA for the CDR3 is TGTGCCAGCAGCCCCCGTTGGACTAATGAAAAACTGTTTTTT. Translated: CASSPRWTNEKLFF.

Comments on this clone: The junction differs from germline at one of its ends, possibly a read error. This chain connects TRBV14 to TRBJ2-1; TRBD1 or TRBD2 may be the D gene (6 bases each). The CDR3 contains 19 residues. The germline CDR1 and CDR2 sequences are SGHDN and FVKESK. The CDR3 protein is CASSQERGASDRSFNEQFF. As DNA, the CDR3 is TGTGCCAGCAGCCAAGAGAGGGGGGCTAGCGACCGATCCTTCAATGAGCAGTTCTTC.

The chain carries TRBV19 and TRBJ1-2, with 11 positions matching TRBD1. This CDR3 is built from 13 residues. The V gene's germline CDR1 is LNHDA and CDR2 SQIVND (reference sequence). Trimming cost V 6 bases and J 5 bases; bases outside gene matches: 2. The CDR3 DNA sequence: TGTGCCAGTAGAAGGGACAGGGGGTATGGCTACACCTTC. This gives the protein CASRRDRGYGYTF.

The V gene is TRBV27, the J gene TRBJ2-1; D is perhaps TRBD1 (5 bases). Germline CDR1 is MNHEY and CDR2 is SMNVEV (reference sequence). The CDR3 is 12 amino acids. V lost 8 bases and J 15 bases, leaving 20 bases between the germline ends. Written as DNA, the CDR3 is TGTGCCAGCCAGTCGATAGCAGGGTTCCCGTTCTTC. This gives the protein CASQSIAGFPFF.

The rearrangement joins TRBV2 to TRBJ2-7; D is uncertain. V was trimmed by 10 bases and J by 4 bases, leaving 11 bases between them. CDR1 is SNHLY, CDR2 FYNNEI, per germline. There are 11 residues in the CDR3. CDR3 amino acids: CATKPQYEQYF. Written as DNA, the CDR3 is TGTGCCACGAAGCCCCAGTACGAGCAGTACTTC. Full variable domain (rest looked up from reference TRBV2 and TRBJ2-7): EPEVTQTPSHQVTQMGQEVILRCVPISNHLYFYWYRQILGQKVEFLVSFYNNEISEKSEIFDDQFSVERPDGSNFTLKIRSTKLEDSAMYFCATKPQYEQYFGPGTRLTVT.

This chain uses TRBV6-4 with TRBJ2-3; no clear D. Trimming took off 2 bases at V and 0 bases at J, with 9 bases between the two ends. The CDR3 has 15 amino acids. Germline lookup yields CDR1 MRHNA and CDR2 SNTAGT. The CDR3 is CASSDTGRSTDTQYF. The CDR3 DNA is TGTGCCAGCAGTGACACCGGACGAAGCACAGATACGCAGTATTTT.

The chain joins TRBV5-1 to TRBJ1-5, with TRBD1 as a possible D gene (5 bases). Between the trimmed V and J ends, which lost 4 bases and 0 bases, there was a span of 14 bases. Germline V gene sequence: CDR1 SGHRS, CDR2 YFSETQ. This CDR3 contains 16 residues. CDR3 sequence reads: CASSRDGGGSNQPQHF. The CDR3 DNA reads as TGCGCCAGCAGCCGCGACGGGGGAGGTAGCAATCAGCCCCAGCATTTT.

The chain uses TRBV6-1 and TRBJ1-2; D is unclear. Trimming stripped 8 bases from V and 8 bases from J, with 15 bases between. This CDR3 contains 12 residues. Germline loops: CDR1 MNHNS, CDR2 SASEGT. Written as DNA, the CDR3 is TGTGCCAGCTCAGAAAGCTATTGGGGCTACACCTTC. Translation gives CASSESYWGYTF.

This chain joins TRBV28 and TRBJ1-5; D is uncertain. Trimming took off 8 bases at V and 0 bases at J, with 11 bases between the two ends. Germline loops: CDR1 MDHEN, CDR2 SYDVKM. The CDR3 has 14 residues. CDR3 DNA sequence: TGTGCCAGCCGACTCCCTTATAGCAATCAGCCCCAGCATTTT. It encodes CASRLPYSNQPQHF.

This chain joins TRBV30 and TRBJ2-1; D is unresolved. Germline values: CDR1 GTSNPN, CDR2 SVGIG (reference sequence). The CDR3 covers 16 residues. V lost 2 bases and J lost 0, with 14 bases in between. CDR3 nucleotide sequence: TGTGCCTGGAGTAAAATTTATGGTAGCTCCTACAATGAGCAGTTCTTC. Translating it yields CAWSKIYGSSYNEQFF.

CDR3 bases: TGTGCCAGCCCCTTCGGGGGGAATCAGCCCCAGCATTTT. It specifies CASPFGGNQPQHF. The chain carries TRBV6-4 and TRBJ1-5, with a tentative D call TRBD1 (5 bases). Trimming removed 8 bases at V and 4 bases at J, with 12 bases between. CDR3 size: 13 residues. Germline V gene data show CDR1 as MRHNA and CDR2 as SNTAGT.

The CDR3 DNA reads as TGTGCCAGCAGAGGACTAGCGGGAGTTCAGCAGTTCTTC. Translation: CASRGLAGVQQFF. The rearrangement uses TRBV7-2 and TRBJ2-1; 13 positions agree with TRBD2. This CDR3 has 13 amino acids. Per germline, CDR1 SGHTA and CDR2 FQGNSA. The V gene end was trimmed by 6 bases and the J gene end by 11 bases; junction bases not matched to a gene: 4.

V usage is TRBV5-1 and J usage is TRBJ2-7, with D tentatively TRBD2 (5 bases). Looked up from germline, CDR1 is SGHRS and CDR2 is YFSETQ. CDR3 length equals 14 residues. Between the trimmed V and J ends, which lost 1 base and 1 base, there was a span of 9 bases. The CDR3 DNA reads TGCGCCAGCAGCTTGACTAGTCCTTCCTACGAGCAGTACTTC. This translates into CASSLTSPSYEQYF.

This clone has just a few counts. This rearrangement joins TRBV19 to TRBJ1-1; D gene uncertain. V lost 6 bases and J lost 4, with 12 bases in between. Germline V gene lookup returns CDR1 LNHDA and CDR2 SQIVND (reference sequence). This CDR3 region has 13 residues. CDR3 sequence: CASRNLGSTEAFF. For the CDR3, the DNA is TGTGCCAGTAGGAACCTGGGAAGCACTGAAGCTTTCTTT.

V and J are TRBV27 and TRBJ2-7; 7 positions agree with TRBD2. J gave up 6 bases and V 2 bases, and 7 bases lay outside the gene matches. CDR1 is MNHEY and CDR2 is SMNVEV in the germline V gene (reference sequence). The length of the CDR3 is 14 residues. Here the CDR3 DNA reads TGTGCCAGCAGTTTAGGGACTACGGTCGGCGAGCAGTACTTC. Translation gives CASSLGTTVGEQYF.

This chain joins TRBV27 and TRBJ2-3; the D gene is possibly TRBD1 (6 bases). The CDR3 has 23 amino acids. Germline CDR1 MNHEY, CDR2 SMNVEV (reference sequence). Trimming pared 1 base from V and 2 bases from J, leaving 34 bases between. CDR3 residues: CASSLFARGMSEQGPLNTDTQYF. The CDR3 bases are TGTGCCAGCAGTTTATTCGCTCGGGGAATGTCGGAACAGGGACCCCTCAACACAGATACGCAGTATTTT.

V usage is TRBV15 and J usage is TRBJ2-1; TRBD2 matches 9 bases. V dropped 2 bases and J dropped 13; count of bases not matched to a gene: 9. CDR1 is LNHNV and CDR2 is YYDKDF in the germline V gene (reference sequence). The CDR3 has 14 amino acids. CDR3 in DNA: TGTGCCACCAGCAGATTTCATAGCGGGAGCAATCAGTTCTTC. This gives the protein CATSRFHSGSNQFF.